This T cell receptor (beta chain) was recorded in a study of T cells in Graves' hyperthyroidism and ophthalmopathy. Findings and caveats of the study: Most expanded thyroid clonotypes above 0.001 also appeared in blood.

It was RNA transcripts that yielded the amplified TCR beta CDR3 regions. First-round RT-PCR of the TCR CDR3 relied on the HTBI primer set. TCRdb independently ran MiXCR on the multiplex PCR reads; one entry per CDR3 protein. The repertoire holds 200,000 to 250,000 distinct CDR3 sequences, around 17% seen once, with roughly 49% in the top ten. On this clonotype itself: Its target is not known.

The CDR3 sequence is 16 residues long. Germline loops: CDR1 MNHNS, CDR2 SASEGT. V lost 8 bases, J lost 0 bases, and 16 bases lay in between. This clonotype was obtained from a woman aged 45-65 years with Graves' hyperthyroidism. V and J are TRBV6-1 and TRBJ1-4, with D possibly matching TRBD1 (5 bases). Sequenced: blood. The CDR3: CASQGAAKTTNEKLFF. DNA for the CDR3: TGTGCCAGCCAGGGAGCTGCGAAAACAACTAATGAAAAACTGTTTTTT.